These T cell receptor beta chains were read from a single sample in a study of blood T cell repertoires in COVID-19. Assay: immunoSEQ multiplex PCR; the TCRdb copy retains only in-frame clones and omits some. Of some 260,000 clones in the sample, around 89% were seen once. Material: PBMCs or T cells enriched from blood (not recorded which). The receptors come from a man aged 35-49 years who had recovered from COVID-19. Each CDR3 is given with its conserved first and last residue. The D gene is left open where the match is weak. Size tells how often a clone was seen (once, few, many) or the class of an expanded clone, and some rows leave it out.

v_gene: TRBV16; len: 13; abundance: -; j_gene: TRBJ1-1; d_gene: -; CDR3nt: TGTGCCAGCAGCCAATTCGAACAGGGTGAAGCTTTCTTT; CDR3aa: CASSQFEQGEAFF
v_gene: TRBV27; len: 16; abundance: -; j_gene: TRBJ2-1; d_gene: TRBD2; CDR3nt: TGTGCCAGCAGGGCTTCCGGGGGGGGCTCCTACAATGAGCAGTTCTTC; CDR3aa: CASRASGGGSYNEQFF
v_gene: TRBV19; len: 13; abundance: -; j_gene: TRBJ2-1; d_gene: -; CDR3nt: TGTGCCACCCGTGACTGGAAATACAATGAGCAGTTCTTC; CDR3aa: CATRDWKYNEQFF
v_gene: TRBV3-1/TRBV3-2; len: 14; abundance: -; j_gene: TRBJ1-1; d_gene: TRBD1; CDR3nt: TGTGCCAGCAGCCAAGGGAGGGCAGGGGGAGAAGCTTTCTTT; CDR3aa: CASSQGRAGGEAFF
v_gene: TRBV18; len: 17; abundance: -; j_gene: TRBJ1-2; d_gene: TRBD1; CDR3nt: TGTGCCAGCTCACCAGAGGGGACAGATAAAGCTAACTATGGCTACACCTTC; CDR3aa: CASSPEGTDKANYGYTF
v_gene: TRBV9; len: 17; abundance: -; j_gene: TRBJ1-3; d_gene: -; CDR3nt: TGTGCCAGCAGCGTTCATGCAGGGCACTTGGGCGGAAACACCATATATTTT; CDR3aa: CASSVHAGHLGGNTIYF
v_gene: TRBV18; len: 13; abundance: -; j_gene: TRBJ1-2; d_gene: -; CDR3nt: TGTGCCAGCTCACAACAGGGTCACTATGGCTACACCTTC; CDR3aa: CASSQQGHYGYTF
v_gene: TRBV5-1; len: 16; abundance: -; j_gene: TRBJ2-3; d_gene: TRBD2; CDR3nt: TGCGCCAGCAGCTTGCTAGCGGGGGGGCCAGCGGATACGCAGTATTTT; CDR3aa: CASSLLAGGPADTQYF
v_gene: TRBV5-8; len: 16; abundance: -; j_gene: TRBJ2-5; d_gene: -; CDR3nt: TGTGCCAGCAGCCCAGGGGCAGGGTTTAACCAAGAGACCCAGTACTTC; CDR3aa: CASSPGAGFNQETQYF
v_gene: TRBV5-1; len: 15; abundance: -; j_gene: TRBJ2-3; d_gene: -; CDR3nt: TGCGCCAGCAGCTTGGACGGCAGGCGCTTGGATACGCAGTATTTT; CDR3aa: CASSLDGRRLDTQYF
v_gene: TRBV10-1; len: 13; abundance: -; j_gene: TRBJ1-1; d_gene: TRBD1; CDR3nt: TGCGCCAGCAGTAACCAGGGGGCCGGTGAAGCTTTCTTT; CDR3aa: CASSNQGAGEAFF
v_gene: TRBV7-2; len: 16; abundance: -; j_gene: TRBJ2-7; d_gene: TRBD2; CDR3nt: TGTGCCAGCAGCTTCGGGCCCAGCGGGATCACCTACGAGCAGTACTTC; CDR3aa: CASSFGPSGITYEQYF
v_gene: TRBV5-1; len: 19; abundance: -; j_gene: TRBJ2-7; d_gene: -; CDR3nt: TGCGCCAGCAGCTGGGGGGCGGGACAGCCTTTCGACGTCGGGTACGAGCAGTACTTC; CDR3aa: CASSWGAGQPFDVGYEQYF
v_gene: TRBV20-1; len: 11; abundance: -; j_gene: TRBJ1-1; d_gene: TRBD1; CDR3nt: TGCAGTGCCACAGGGGGCACTGAAGCTTTCTTT; CDR3aa: CSATGGTEAFF
v_gene: TRBV30; len: 12; abundance: -; j_gene: TRBJ1-5; d_gene: -; CDR3nt: TGTGCCTGGAGTACGGTTACTCAGCCCCAGCATTTT; CDR3aa: CAWSTVTQPQHF
v_gene: TRBV27; len: 15; abundance: -; j_gene: TRBJ1-1; d_gene: TRBD1; CDR3nt: TGTGCCAGCAAATTGGGACAGGGATTTCGCACTGAAGCTTTCTTT; CDR3aa: CASKLGQGFRTEAFF
v_gene: TRBV21-1; len: 10; abundance: -; j_gene: TRBJ1-5; d_gene: -; CDR3nt: TGTGCCAGCAGAAGTAGGCCCCAGCATTTT; CDR3aa: CASRSRPQHF
v_gene: TRBV27; len: 18; abundance: -; j_gene: TRBJ2-7; d_gene: TRBD2; CDR3nt: TGTGCCAGCAGCCCAACCCCCGGGACTAGCGGAGACTTTTACGAGCAGTACTTC; CDR3aa: CASSPTPGTSGDFYEQYF
v_gene: TRBV7-2; len: 16; abundance: -; j_gene: TRBJ1-4; d_gene: -; CDR3nt: TGTGCCAGCAGATCCGGGCGCGGGGGGACTAATGAAAAACTGTTTTTT; CDR3aa: CASRSGRGGTNEKLFF
v_gene: TRBV7-8; len: 15; abundance: once; j_gene: TRBJ2-7; d_gene: TRBD2; CDR3nt: TGTGCCAGCAGCTTTCTCCCTACTAGCGATTACGAGCAGTACTTC; CDR3aa: CASSFLPTSDYEQYF
v_gene: TRBV7-6; len: 15; abundance: -; j_gene: TRBJ2-3; d_gene: -; CDR3nt: TGTGCCAGCAGCTTAGCACAGGGTTTCACAGATACGCAGTATTTT; CDR3aa: CASSLAQGFTDTQYF
v_gene: TRBV28; len: 14; abundance: -; j_gene: TRBJ1-5; d_gene: -; CDR3nt: TGTGCCAGCAGCATAGTTCCGAGCAATCAGCCCCAGCATTTT; CDR3aa: CASSIVPSNQPQHF
v_gene: TRBV30; len: 14; abundance: -; j_gene: TRBJ2-1; d_gene: TRBD1; CDR3nt: TGTGCCTGGATAGTACAGGGGATTTACAATGAGCAGTTCTTC; CDR3aa: CAWIVQGIYNEQFF
v_gene: TRBV27; len: 14; abundance: -; j_gene: TRBJ1-1; d_gene: -; CDR3nt: TGTGCCAGCAACCCTTACGGGGGGGCTCGTGAAGCTTTCTTT; CDR3aa: CASNPYGGAREAFF
v_gene: TRBV28; len: 15; abundance: -; j_gene: TRBJ1-5; d_gene: -; CDR3nt: TGTGCCAGCAGTTTATTTGGGGGGAGGAATCAGCCCCAGCATTTT; CDR3aa: CASSLFGGRNQPQHF
v_gene: TRBV10-3; len: 12; abundance: -; j_gene: TRBJ2-7; d_gene: -; CDR3nt: TGTGCCATCAGCTTACAGGGTAACGAGCAGTACTTC; CDR3aa: CAISLQGNEQYF
v_gene: TRBV9; len: 15; abundance: once; j_gene: TRBJ2-7; d_gene: TRBD2; CDR3nt: TGTGCCAGCAGCCCAGAAGAACTAGCGGGAAACGAGCAGTACTTC; CDR3aa: CASSPEELAGNEQYF
v_gene: TRBV9; len: 15; abundance: -; j_gene: TRBJ1-1; d_gene: -; CDR3nt: TGTGCCAGCAGCGTAGACGGGACATATCGCACTGAAGCTTTCTTT; CDR3aa: CASSVDGTYRTEAFF
v_gene: TRBV4-2; len: 16; abundance: few; j_gene: TRBJ1-2; d_gene: -; CDR3nt: TGTGCCAGCAGCCAAGATCTGAGGGCGTATAAATATGGCTACACCTTC; CDR3aa: CASSQDLRAYKYGYTF
v_gene: TRBV5-8; len: 15; abundance: once; j_gene: TRBJ2-3; d_gene: TRBD1; CDR3nt: TGTGCCAGCAGCTTGACAGGGGGCGCGTCAGATACGCAGTATTTT; CDR3aa: CASSLTGGASDTQYF
v_gene: TRBV3-1/TRBV3-2; len: 14; abundance: -; j_gene: TRBJ2-3; d_gene: TRBD1; CDR3nt: TGTGCCAGCCGAGGGACAGGGAGCACAGATACGCAGTATTTT; CDR3aa: CASRGTGSTDTQYF
v_gene: TRBV28; len: 15; abundance: -; j_gene: TRBJ1-2; d_gene: TRBD1; CDR3nt: TGTGCCAGCAGTGCCCCCGGAAGGACAGGGGTTGGCTACACCTTC; CDR3aa: CASSAPGRTGVGYTF
v_gene: TRBV28; len: 16; abundance: -; j_gene: TRBJ1-2; d_gene: -; CDR3nt: TGTGCCAGCAGTCCTCCGAGAGGGGACACGCTCTATGGCTACACCTTC; CDR3aa: CASSPPRGDTLYGYTF
v_gene: TRBV5-1; len: 13; abundance: -; j_gene: TRBJ2-5; d_gene: -; CDR3nt: TGCGCCAGCAGCCGGGACTGGAAAGAGACCCAGTACTTC; CDR3aa: CASSRDWKETQYF
v_gene: TRBV6-2/TRBV6-3; len: 12; abundance: -; j_gene: TRBJ2-7; d_gene: TRBD2; CDR3nt: TGTGCCAGCAGTTACTCTGCTAGCGGGACGTACTTC; CDR3aa: CASSYSASGTYF
v_gene: TRBV10-2; len: 16; abundance: -; j_gene: TRBJ1-5; d_gene: TRBD1; CDR3nt: TGCGCCAAGACGGGACAGGGATCCACTAGCAATCAGCCCCAGCATTTT; CDR3aa: CAKTGQGSTSNQPQHF
v_gene: TRBV9; len: 15; abundance: -; j_gene: TRBJ2-6; d_gene: -; CDR3nt: TGTGCCAGCAGCGGACTGGGCTCTGGGGCCAACGTCCTGACTTTC; CDR3aa: CASSGLGSGANVLTF
v_gene: TRBV2; len: 13; abundance: -; j_gene: TRBJ2-1; d_gene: -; CDR3nt: TGTGCCAGCAGCACCACCCCTGCAGGGGAGCAGTTCTTC; CDR3aa: CASSTTPAGEQFF
v_gene: TRBV5-1; len: 12; abundance: -; j_gene: TRBJ2-5; d_gene: -; CDR3nt: TGCGCCAGCAGTCAGGGGCTCGAGACCCAGTACTTC; CDR3aa: CASSQGLETQYF
v_gene: TRBV18; len: 14; abundance: -; j_gene: TRBJ2-7; d_gene: -; CDR3nt: TGTGCCAGCTCACCTGGGACTCCTAGGAACGAGCAGTACTTC; CDR3aa: CASSPGTPRNEQYF
v_gene: TRBV19; len: 17; abundance: once; j_gene: TRBJ1-5; d_gene: TRBD1; CDR3nt: TGTGCTAGTAGTATAGATCGGACAGGGCCGCGCAATCAGCCCCAGCATTTT; CDR3aa: CASSIDRTGPRNQPQHF
v_gene: TRBV6-5; len: 13; abundance: -; j_gene: TRBJ2-7; d_gene: TRBD2; CDR3nt: TGTGCCAGCTCCGGGACTAGAGCCTACGAGCAGTACTTC; CDR3aa: CASSGTRAYEQYF
v_gene: TRBV5-1; len: 17; abundance: -; j_gene: TRBJ1-1; d_gene: TRBD1; CDR3nt: TGCGCCAGCAGCCGTCAGACAGGGTCGGTCATGAGCACTGAAGCTTTCTTT; CDR3aa: CASSRQTGSVMSTEAFF
v_gene: TRBV6-6; len: 11; abundance: -; j_gene: TRBJ2-1; d_gene: TRBD2; CDR3nt: TGTGCCGCGGCGGGGGAGCTGGAGCAGTTCTTC; CDR3aa: CAAAGELEQFF
v_gene: TRBV3-1/TRBV3-2; len: 15; abundance: -; j_gene: TRBJ2-4; d_gene: -; CDR3nt: TGTGCCAGCAGCCAAGTGACAGCAGCCAAAAACATTCAGTACTTC; CDR3aa: CASSQVTAAKNIQYF
v_gene: TRBV7-9; len: 11; abundance: -; j_gene: TRBJ1-2; d_gene: -; CDR3nt: TGTGCCAGCAGAGGGGACTATGGCTACACCTTC; CDR3aa: CASRGDYGYTF
v_gene: TRBV9; len: 16; abundance: -; j_gene: TRBJ2-1; d_gene: -; CDR3nt: TGTGCCAGCAGCGTAGATGGCAGGGGCACCTACAATGAGCAGTTCTTC; CDR3aa: CASSVDGRGTYNEQFF
v_gene: TRBV5-4; len: 18; abundance: -; j_gene: TRBJ2-1; d_gene: -; CDR3nt: TGTGCCAGCAGCTTTCGGTCTGGAGGGCACCGCTCCTACAATGAGCAGTTCTTC; CDR3aa: CASSFRSGGHRSYNEQFF
v_gene: TRBV30; len: 15; abundance: once; j_gene: TRBJ2-1; d_gene: -; CDR3nt: TGTGCCTGGAGTGTGGGGCCGATTGACTACAATGAGCAGTTCTTC; CDR3aa: CAWSVGPIDYNEQFF
v_gene: TRBV20-1; len: 11; abundance: -; j_gene: TRBJ2-7; d_gene: -; CDR3nt: TGCAGTGCCACAGGTACCTACGAGCAGTACTTC; CDR3aa: CSATGTYEQYF
v_gene: TRBV2; len: 14; abundance: -; j_gene: TRBJ1-1; d_gene: -; CDR3nt: TGTGCCAGCAGTGAGTGGGCTCTGAACACTGAAGCTTTCTTT; CDR3aa: CASSEWALNTEAFF
v_gene: TRBV19; len: 15; abundance: few; j_gene: TRBJ2-1; d_gene: TRBD1; CDR3nt: TGTGCCAGTAGTTTGGGACAGGGGGCGCAGGGTGAGCAGTTCTTC; CDR3aa: CASSLGQGAQGEQFF
v_gene: TRBV24-1; len: 17; abundance: -; j_gene: TRBJ2-1; d_gene: -; CDR3nt: TGTGCCACCAGTGATTTAGGGTCAGGAGTAGCGGACAATGAGCAGTTCTTC; CDR3aa: CATSDLGSGVADNEQFF
v_gene: TRBV4-3; len: 17; abundance: -; j_gene: TRBJ2-2; d_gene: -; CDR3nt: TGCGCCAGCAGCCAAGAAGGAGACGGGTTCTTCACCGGGGAGCTGTTTTTT; CDR3aa: CASSQEGDGFFTGELFF
v_gene: TRBV7-2; len: 17; abundance: -; j_gene: TRBJ2-2; d_gene: TRBD2; CDR3nt: TGTGCCAGCAGCCCCGGACTAGCGGGAGGGGGCACCGGGGAGCTGTTTTTT; CDR3aa: CASSPGLAGGGTGELFF
v_gene: TRBV7-8; len: 14; abundance: -; j_gene: TRBJ2-7; d_gene: -; CDR3nt: TGTGCCAGCAGCTTCCCGCTTGCGCCCTACGAGCAGTACTTC; CDR3aa: CASSFPLAPYEQYF